These 9 T cell receptor beta chains share one sample of origin, sequenced in a study of blood T cell repertoires in COVID-19. Profiled with immunoSEQ multiplex PCR; TCRdb holds only in-frame clones, not every one. The sample consists of roughly 440,000 clones, around 89% of them appearing once. The specimen was peripheral blood. The receptors shown here come from a woman in her 50s with COVID-19, enrolled during active disease.

This chain joins TRBV9 and TRBJ1-1, with a tentative D call TRBD1 (5 bases). CDR3 size: 13 residues. V was clipped by 4 bases and J by 7 bases, with 14 bases between them. CDR1 and CDR2 (germline): SGDLS, YYNGEE. The CDR3 sequence is CASSPGGMGEAFF. DNA of the CDR3: TGTGCCAGCAGCCCCGGGGGAATGGGTGAAGCTTTCTTT.

This clone was recorded only once. CDR3 in DNA: TGTGCCAGCTCAGAGTGGGACAGACTCCAGCCCCAGCATTTT. Its translation: CASSEWDRLQPQHF. The rearrangement joins TRBV18 to TRBJ1-5; 7 bases are shared with TRBD1. The CDR3 has 14 amino acids. CDR1 and CDR2 (germline): KGHSH, LQKENI. With V trimmed by 5 bases and J by 7 bases, 8 bases remained unmatched.

This chain links TRBV9 with TRBJ2-7; 9 bases are a match to TRBD1. Germline V gene data show CDR1 as SGDLS and CDR2 as YYNGEE. Trimming took 2 bases from V and 5 from J; bases not matched to a gene: 8. There are 15 residues in the CDR3. CDR3 residues: CASSVLGQGLDEQYF. DNA for the CDR3: TGTGCCAGCAGCGTTTTGGGACAGGGCCTCGACGAGCAGTACTTC.

The chain's CDR3 is CASSLDVYRDREASNQPQHF. Here the CDR3 DNA reads TGCGCCAGCAGCTTGGATGTTTACCGGGACAGGGAGGCGAGCAATCAGCCCCAGCATTTT. The J gene is TRBJ1-5, the V gene TRBV5-1, with TRBD1 identical over 9 bases. The junction had 14 bases not matched to a gene; V was cut back by 0 bases and J by 1 base. From germline, CDR1 is SGHRS and CDR2 YFSETQ. The CDR3 is made up of 20 amino acids.

The chain couples TRBV5-1 to TRBJ1-2; no firm D call. The CDR3 sequence is 13 residues long. Trimming removed 0 bases at V and 8 bases at J, with 11 bases between. Per the germline V gene, CDR1 is SGHRS and CDR2 is YFSETQ. As DNA, the CDR3 is TGCGCCAGCAGCTTGGGACGAGAGGCCGGCTACACCTTC. Translation: CASSLGREAGYTF. Looking up the rest from reference TRBV5-1 and TRBJ1-2 gives the full variable domain: KAGVTQTPRYLIKTRGQQVTLSCSPISGHRSVSWYQQTPGQGLQFLFEYFSETQRNKGNFPGRFSGRQFSNSRSEMNVSTLELGDSALYLCASSLGREAGYTFGSGTRLTVV.

V is TRBV11-2 and J is TRBJ2-1, with 13 bases aligning to TRBD2. This CDR3 contains 15 residues. Per the germline V gene, CDR1 is SGHAT and CDR2 is FQNNGV. The junction had 5 bases not matched to a gene; V was cut back by 5 bases and J by 7 bases. The CDR3 region is CASSILAGGDNEQFF. Written as DNA, the CDR3 is TGTGCCAGCAGCATACTAGCGGGGGGGGATAATGAGCAGTTCTTC.

This chain uses TRBV13 with TRBJ2-7, with 10 bases aligning to TRBD2. Germline V gene data show CDR1 as PRHDT and CDR2 as FYEKMQ (reference sequence). The CDR3 is made up of 17 amino acids. Trimming took 0 bases from V and 3 from J; bases not matched to a gene: 8. CDR3 bases: TGTGCCAGCAGCTTAGGGGGTAGCGGGGGGCCCCGCTACGAGCAGTACTTC. This encodes CASSLGGSGGPRYEQYF. Drawing the rest from reference TRBV13 and TRBJ2-7, the complete variable domain is AAGVIQSPRHLIKEKRETATLKCYPIPRHDTVYWYQQGPGQDPQFLISFYEKMQSDKGSIPDRFSAQQFSDYHSELNMSSLELGDSALYFCASSLGGSGGPRYEQYFGPGTRLTVT.

V is TRBV19 and J is TRBJ2-2, with TRBD1 matching over 11 bases. The CDR3 covers 19 residues. Unmatched junction bases numbered 16, after V lost 10 bases and J lost 0 bases. The germline gives CDR1 LNHDA, CDR2 SQIVND (reference sequence). The CDR3 coding sequence is TGTGCCACCCTCGCTCCGGGACAGGGGGGGCTTGCGAACACCGGGGAGCTGTTTTTT. Translation: CATLAPGQGGLANTGELFF.

This chain links TRBV1 with TRBJ2-4; TRBD2 is taken as the D call from the table, unchecked against the DNA. TRBV1 is a listed pseudogene. The CDR3 spans 16 residues. This chain's CDR3 is CTSLFRGDLAKNIQYF. In DNA form, the CDR3 reads TGCACCAGCCTGTTTCGCGGGGACCTAGCCAAAAACATTCAGTACTTC.